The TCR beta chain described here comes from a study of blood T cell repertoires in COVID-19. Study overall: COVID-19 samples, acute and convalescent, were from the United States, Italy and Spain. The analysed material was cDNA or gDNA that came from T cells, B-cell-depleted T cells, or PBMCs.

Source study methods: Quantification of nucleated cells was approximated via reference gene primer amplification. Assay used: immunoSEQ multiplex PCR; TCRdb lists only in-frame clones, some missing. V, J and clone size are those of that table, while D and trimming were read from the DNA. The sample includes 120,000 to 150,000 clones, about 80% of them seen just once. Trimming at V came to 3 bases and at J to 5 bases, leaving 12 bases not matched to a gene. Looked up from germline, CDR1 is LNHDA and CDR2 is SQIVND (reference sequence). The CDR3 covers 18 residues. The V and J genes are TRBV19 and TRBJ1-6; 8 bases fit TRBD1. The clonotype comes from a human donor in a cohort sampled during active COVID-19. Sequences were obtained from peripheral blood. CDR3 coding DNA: TGTGCCAGTAGTATTGGGGACAGGCGGGAAAGTCATAATTCACCCCTCCACTTT. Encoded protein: CASSIGDRRESHNSPLHF. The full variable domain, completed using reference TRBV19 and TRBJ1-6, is DGGITQSPKYLFRKEGQNVTLSCEQNLNHDAMYWYRQDPGQGLRLIYYSQIVNDFQKGDIAEGYSVSREKKESFPLTVTSAQKNPTAFYLCASSIGDRRESHNSPLHFGNGTRLTVT.